This is a list of T cell receptor beta chains from one sample in a study of graft-versus-host responses after intestinal transplantation. Data came from immunoSEQ multiplex PCR; TCRdb stores just in-frame clones and leaves some out. The sample has about 11,000 clones, 76% seen once; the top ten hold approximately 11%. The material sequenced was ileum tissue, taken 23 days after intestinal transplant. All receptors come from a human patient who received an intestinal transplant, so some T cells may come from the graft donor. CDR3s include the opening cysteine and the closing phenylalanine or tryptophan. Fields, in order: V gene, J gene, CDR3 protein.

TRBV7-6	TRBJ2-5	CASSPGGGQETQYF
TRBV9	TRBJ2-7	CASSPRGTGGVEQYF
TRBV29-1	TRBJ2-7	CSVGGTSGSYEQYF
TRBV29-1	TRBJ1-5	CSVVPPLFNQPQHF
TRBV4-1	TRBJ2-7	CASSQASGRPYEQYF
TRBV28	TRBJ1-1	CASSLLRGLRTEAFF
TRBV29-1	TRBJ1-1	CSADRVTEAFF
TRBV7-3	TRBJ2-7	CASSSYRGNTYEQYF
TRBV7-9	TRBJ2-7	CASSSWDRVRWRDSYEQYF
TRBV11-2	TRBJ1-6	CASSLGDRELDNSPLHF
TRBV11-3	TRBJ2-1	CASSPRLAAYNEQFF
TRBV5-1	TRBJ1-2	CASYGYTF
TRBV27	TRBJ2-5	CASSLTGLGGETQYF
TRBV6-1	TRBJ2-7	CASSYYKGAYEQYF
TRBV27	TRBJ1-1	CASSAGGLNTEAFF
TRBV9	TRBJ2-5	CASSGHRGETQYF
TRBV4-1	TRBJ2-1	CASSQGPSGPYNEQFF
TRBV19	TRBJ2-3	CASSWGQGIFRNTDTQYF
TRBV9	TRBJ2-3	CASSVSGRIGDTQYF
TRBV5-6	TRBJ2-3	CASSLYLVTDTQYF
TRBV10-3	TRBJ1-5	CAISDSEEEAQPQHF
TRBV7-9	TRBJ1-5	CASSLTLLQGNQPQHF
TRBV6-1	TRBJ2-3	CASSELPRDTDTQYF
TRBV9	TRBJ1-3	CTSSDPGGSGNTIYF
TRBV4-1	TRBJ2-7	CASSQEGTRVYEQYF
TRBV12-5	TRBJ2-3	CASGSTSPTGFEADTQYF
TRBV11-2	TRBJ1-1	CASSLGGVNTEAFF
TRBV5-1	TRBJ1-4	CASSRDRGDNEKLFF
TRBV6-5	TRBJ2-7	CASSYGTAMGYEQYF
TRBV4-1	TRBJ2-7	CASSQGGASGSPYEQYF